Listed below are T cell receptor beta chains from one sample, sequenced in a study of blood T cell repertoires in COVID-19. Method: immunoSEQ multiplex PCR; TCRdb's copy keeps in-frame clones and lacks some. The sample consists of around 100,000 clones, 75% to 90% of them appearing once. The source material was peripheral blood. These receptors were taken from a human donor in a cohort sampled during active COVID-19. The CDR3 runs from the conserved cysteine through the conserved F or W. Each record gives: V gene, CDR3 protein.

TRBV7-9	CASSRGGAKDTEAFF
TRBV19	CASSPSAGGRTEAFF
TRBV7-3	CASSPSRGSQETQYF
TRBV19	CASTRTGGWTEAFF
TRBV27	CASSLVAGGLYEQYF
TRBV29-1	CSVEWARGDYGYTF
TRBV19	CASSPGGRGGQDTQYF
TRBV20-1	CSARDNGYTF
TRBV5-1	CASSKTGTGSSGNTIYF
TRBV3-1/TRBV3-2	CASSLGLAVHNEQFF
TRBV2	CASSKGGLTDTQYF
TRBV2	CASSESGGSTDTQYF
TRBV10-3	CAIRAGHQQNTEAFF
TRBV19	CASSIGSGGTEAFF
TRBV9	CASSAGQGLYYGYTF
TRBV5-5	CASRPRDYLSYEQYF
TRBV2	CASNPGSSSYEQYF
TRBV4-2	CASSQWTGLNYGYTF
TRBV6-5	CASNRGGHDTQYF
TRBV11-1	CASSHTGGGGYTF
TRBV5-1	CASSLGGQNYNEQFF
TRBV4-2	CASSHDRSGNEQFF
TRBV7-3	CASSLGGGNEQFF
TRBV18	CASSYLDAGQGSTEAFF
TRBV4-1	CASSQAGTGFYEQYF
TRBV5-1	CASSPPSTEAFF
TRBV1	CTSSQRRANTEAFF
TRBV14	CASSHAGSDTQYF
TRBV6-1	CASSEAGRLYEQYF
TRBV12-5	CASGLGLRPSQGIQETQYF
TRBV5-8	CASSFIQGGAGELFF
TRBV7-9	CASSLVVYTEAFF
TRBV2	CASRERGSSTGELFF
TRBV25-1	CASSSRGKGNQPQHF
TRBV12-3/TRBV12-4	CASSYSRVWEQFF
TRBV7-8	CASSTEGLKGGYGYTF
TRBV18	CASSPAGLAGGRGPYNEQFF
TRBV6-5	CASSLSQGGYGYTF
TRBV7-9	CASSLAGPSTDTQYF
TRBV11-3	CASSLRRADTQYF
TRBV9	CASSVGASGGTGELFF
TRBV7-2	CASSAAVATYGYTF
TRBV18	CASSPPDRRSGNTIYF
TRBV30	CAWRGQGGEGYTF
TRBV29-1	CSVRDLNTEAFF
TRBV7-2	CASSPQAGMVPDTQYF
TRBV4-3	CASSQDLHPYGYTF
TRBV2	CASRDRGRERPQHF
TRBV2	CASLLLDSEEYF
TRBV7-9	CASSLGAGTGIINEQFF
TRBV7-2	CASSLASGHQETQYF
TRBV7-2	CASSARDGYTGELFF
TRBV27	CASSLTFRTSGDTDTQYF
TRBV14	CASSQRSPGELFF